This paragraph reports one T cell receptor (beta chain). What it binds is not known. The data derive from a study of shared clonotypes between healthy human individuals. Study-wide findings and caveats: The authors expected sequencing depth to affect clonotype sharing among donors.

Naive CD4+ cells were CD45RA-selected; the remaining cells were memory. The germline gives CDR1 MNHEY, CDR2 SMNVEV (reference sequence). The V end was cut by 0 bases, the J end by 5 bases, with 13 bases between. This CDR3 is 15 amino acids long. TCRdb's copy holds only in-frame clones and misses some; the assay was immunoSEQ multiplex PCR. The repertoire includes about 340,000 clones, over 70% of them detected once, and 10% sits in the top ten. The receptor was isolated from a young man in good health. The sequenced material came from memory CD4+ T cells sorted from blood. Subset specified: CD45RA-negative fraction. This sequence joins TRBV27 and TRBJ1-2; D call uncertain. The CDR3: CASSLSRAQPYGYTF. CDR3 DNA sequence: TGTGCCAGCAGTTTATCACGAGCTCAGCCTTATGGCTACACCTTC.